The 13 T cell receptor beta chains listed next were all sequenced from one sample in a study of CD8+ T cells in alopecia areata (dated by TCRdb to the late 2010s). Per the publication, the time point label means: baseline before oral tofacitinib. Libraries were built with the immunoSEQ multiplex PCR assay. RNA was extracted from all samples and reverse transcribed into cDNA, which served as template for TCR sequencing. Here the immuneACCESS table is served through TCRdb, limited to in-frame sequences with V and J called. Missing clones are a known gap in these copies; in checked studies unresolved V genes cover under half, and the rest lacks a known reason. Across this sample there are roughly 130,000 clones, with around 50% seen only once. Clones ranked in the top ten supply less than 5.5% of the sample. This specimen was CD4+ T cells sorted from blood, taken at week 0. The receptor source for this set is a human donor with alopecia areata.

This clone turned up a few times. CDR3 DNA: TGTGCCAGTAGTGGACGTAACAGGGATGAAAAACTGTTTTTT. This sequence encodes CASSGRNRDEKLFF. V usage is TRBV19 and J usage is TRBJ1-4; D is possibly TRBD1 (6 bases). There are 14 residues in the CDR3. V lost 5 bases and J lost 6, with 13 bases in between. Germline CDR1 and CDR2: LNHDA and SQIVND (reference sequence).

This clone came up a few times. The chain has TRBV19 and TRBJ1-1, with 7 bases matching TRBD1. The CDR3 covers 15 residues. V lost 6 bases, J lost 1 base, and 8 bases stayed unmatched. The V gene's germline CDR1 is LNHDA and CDR2 SQIVND (reference sequence). The CDR3 protein is CASSRQGPTNTEAFF. The CDR3 region has the DNA TGTGCCAGTAGCCGACAGGGACCTACGAACACTGAAGCTTTCTTT.

This rearrangement joins TRBV7-9 to TRBJ2-7; D perhaps matches TRBD2 (5 bases). Deletions cut 6 bases from V and 0 bases from J, with 15 bases between. The germline V gene encodes CDR1 SEHNR and CDR2 FQNEAQ (reference sequence). The CDR3 loop spans 15 amino acids. CDR3 residues: CASRPAGVSSYEQYF. The CDR3 DNA reads as TGTGCCAGCAGACCTGCCGGGGTCAGCTCCTACGAGCAGTACTTC. Together with reference TRBV7-9 and TRBJ2-7, the CDR3 gives the full variable domain: DTGVSQNPRHKITKRGQNVTFRCDPISEHNRLYWYRQTLGQGPEFLTYFQNEAQLEKSRLLSDRFSAERPKGSFSTLEIQRTEQGDSAMYLCASRPAGVSSYEQYFGPGTRLTVT.

The chain links TRBV25-1 to TRBJ2-5, with unresolved D. The CDR3 loop spans 13 amino acids. Looked up from germline, CDR1 is MGHDK and CDR2 is SYGVNS. Deletions cut 6 bases from V and 5 bases from J, with 13 bases between. Here the CDR3 reads CASSQMGEETQYF. DNA of the CDR3: TGTGCCAGCAGCCAGATGGGTGAGGAGACCCAGTACTTC.

V gene TRBV2 combines with J gene TRBJ2-1; 10 nucleotides match TRBD2. Germline CDR1 SNHLY, CDR2 FYNNEI. The CDR3 spans 16 residues. J was trimmed by 0 bases and V by 6 bases; bases with no gene match: 5. Written as DNA, the CDR3 is TGTGCCAGCAGAAGCTTAGCGGGGGGCTCCTACAATGAGCAGTTCTTC. Residues: CASRSLAGGSYNEQFF.

This clone has a handful of counts. V is TRBV5-1 and J is TRBJ2-3; D is uncertain. V was cut by 0 bases and J by 5 bases, with 4 bases left in between. The CDR3 runs 12 residues. CDR1 and CDR2 (germline): SGHRS, YFSETQ. DNA of the CDR3: TGCGCCAGCAGCTTGGCCGAAGATACGCAGTATTTT. It is translated as CASSLAEDTQYF.

The rearrangement links TRBV27 to TRBJ2-7, with TRBD1 matching over 8 bases. From germline, CDR1 is MNHEY and CDR2 SMNVEV (reference sequence). The trim removed 6 bases at V and 0 bases at J, leaving 10 bases unmatched. The CDR3 is 16 amino acids. The CDR3 DNA reads TGTGCCAGCAGGCACAACAGGGGGTCGGACTCCTACGAGCAGTACTTC. Protein: CASRHNRGSDSYEQYF.

This clone was picked up a small number of times. This chain uses TRBV7-2 with TRBJ2-7; D is perhaps TRBD1 or TRBD2 (5 bases each). The CDR3 runs 13 residues. The V gene's germline CDR1 is SGHTA and CDR2 FQGNSA. Trimming took off 3 bases at V and 12 bases at J, with 18 bases between the two ends. The chain's CDR3 is CASSLTVRDPPYF. As DNA, the CDR3 is TGTGCCAGCAGCTTGACGGTCCGGGACCCGCCGTACTTC.

The V gene is TRBV20-1, the J gene TRBJ2-7; unclear D gene. The CDR3 consists of 11 residues. Germline V gene sequence: CDR1 DFQATT, CDR2 SNEGSKA (reference sequence). Trimming pared 5 bases from V and 7 bases from J, leaving 12 bases between. This chain's CDR3 is CSAPEPTEQYF. CDR3 nucleotides: TGCAGTGCTCCGGAACCCACTGAGCAGTACTTC.

Regarding this clone: Other DNA sequences in this sample translate to the same CDR3. The chain carries TRBV18 and TRBJ2-5; 8 bases are shared with TRBD2. Looked up from germline, CDR1 is KGHSH and CDR2 is LQKENI. The CDR3 length is 14 residues. Trimming took 0 bases from V and 5 from J; bases not matched to a gene: 2. The CDR3 sequence is CASSPPSGGETQYF. DNA of the CDR3: TGTGCCAGCTCACCACCGTCGGGGGGGGAGACCCAGTACTTC.

The chain is built from TRBV10-3 and TRBJ2-5; 7 bases are a match to TRBD2. The CDR3 length is 14 residues. CDR1 ENHRY and CDR2 SYGVKD come from the germline V gene. J gave up 1 base and V 6 bases, and 5 bases lay outside the gene matches. CDR3 loop: CAISGGGSQETQYF. The CDR3, as DNA: TGTGCCATCAGCGGGGGAGGGTCCCAAGAGACCCAGTACTTC.

The V call is TRBV6-5, the J call TRBJ1-1; D remains ambiguous. This CDR3 has 13 amino acids. Trimming took 6 bases from V and 4 from J, leaving 12 bases between them. Germline V gene lookup returns CDR1 MNHEY and CDR2 SVGAGI. The CDR3 spells CASRPTTVTEAFF. The CDR3 DNA is TGTGCCAGCAGACCAACAACAGTCACTGAAGCTTTCTTT.

This chain connects TRBV15 to TRBJ2-5; possible D gene TRBD2, 5 bases. Germline V lookup: CDR1 LNHNV, CDR2 YYDKDF (reference sequence). This CDR3 region has 13 residues. Trimming pared 3 bases from V and 3 bases from J, leaving 8 bases between. The CDR3 is CATSSTGEETQYF. CDR3 nucleotides: TGTGCCACCAGCAGTACCGGGGAAGAGACCCAGTACTTC.